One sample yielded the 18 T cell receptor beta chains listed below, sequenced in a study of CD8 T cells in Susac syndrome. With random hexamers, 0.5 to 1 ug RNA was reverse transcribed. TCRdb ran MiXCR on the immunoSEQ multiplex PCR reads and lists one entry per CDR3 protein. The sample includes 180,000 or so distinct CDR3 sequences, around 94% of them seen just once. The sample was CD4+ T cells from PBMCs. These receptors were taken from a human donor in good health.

The CDR3 loop reads CASSYSGGTGGEQYF. The DNA for the CDR3 is TGTGCCAGCAGTTACTCCGGGGGGACAGGGGGCGAGCAGTACTTC. The chain recombines TRBV6-5 with TRBJ2-7; 11 bases agree with TRBD1. The germline V gene has CDR1 MNHEY and CDR2 SVGAGI. Germline trimming cut 0 bases from V and 6 bases from J; bases unmatched to any gene: 4. The CDR3 spans 15 residues.

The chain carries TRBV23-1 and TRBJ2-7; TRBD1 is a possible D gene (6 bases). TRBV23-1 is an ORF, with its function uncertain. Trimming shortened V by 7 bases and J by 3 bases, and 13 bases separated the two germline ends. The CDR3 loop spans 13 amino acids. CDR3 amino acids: CASTRDTDYEQYF. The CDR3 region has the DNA TGCGCCAGCACTCGGGACACAGACTACGAGCAGTACTTC.

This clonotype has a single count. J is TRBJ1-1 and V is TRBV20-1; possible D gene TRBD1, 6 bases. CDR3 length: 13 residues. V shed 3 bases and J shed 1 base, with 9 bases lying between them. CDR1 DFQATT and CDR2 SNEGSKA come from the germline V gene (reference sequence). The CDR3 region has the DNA TGCAGTGCTAGCCCGGACAGGAACACTGAAGCTTTCTTT. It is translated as CSASPDRNTEAFF.

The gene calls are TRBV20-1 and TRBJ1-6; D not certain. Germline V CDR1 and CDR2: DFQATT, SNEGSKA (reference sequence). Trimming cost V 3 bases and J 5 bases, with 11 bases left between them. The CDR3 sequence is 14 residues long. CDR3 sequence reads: CSASSALDNSPLHF. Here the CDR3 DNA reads TGCAGTGCTAGCTCTGCTCTGGATAATTCACCCCTCCACTTT.

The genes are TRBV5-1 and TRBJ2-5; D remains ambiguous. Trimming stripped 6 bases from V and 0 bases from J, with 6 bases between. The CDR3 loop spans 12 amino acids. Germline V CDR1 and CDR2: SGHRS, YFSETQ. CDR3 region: CASTLDQETQYF. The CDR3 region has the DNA TGCGCCAGCACCTTAGACCAAGAGACCCAGTACTTC.

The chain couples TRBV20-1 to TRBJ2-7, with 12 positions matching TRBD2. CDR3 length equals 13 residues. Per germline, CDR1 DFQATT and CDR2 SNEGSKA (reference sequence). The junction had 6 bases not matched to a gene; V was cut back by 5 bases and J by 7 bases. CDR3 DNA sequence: TGCAGTGCTCGAGGACTAGCGGGATGGGAGCAGTACTTC. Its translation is CSARGLAGWEQYF.

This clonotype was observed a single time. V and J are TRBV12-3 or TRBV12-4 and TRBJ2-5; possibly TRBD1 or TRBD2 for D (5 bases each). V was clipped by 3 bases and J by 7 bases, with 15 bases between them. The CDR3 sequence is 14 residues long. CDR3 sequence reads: CASSFRDRPGTQYF. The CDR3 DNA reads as TGTGCCAGCAGTTTTCGGGACCGCCCGGGGACCCAGTACTTC.

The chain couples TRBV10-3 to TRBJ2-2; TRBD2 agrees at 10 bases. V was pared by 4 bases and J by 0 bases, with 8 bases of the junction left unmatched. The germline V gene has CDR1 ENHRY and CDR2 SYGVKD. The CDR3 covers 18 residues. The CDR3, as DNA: TGTGCCATCAGTGTTGGCCTAGCGGGGGCCCCGAACACCGGGGAGCTGTTTTTT. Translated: CAISVGLAGAPNTGELFF.

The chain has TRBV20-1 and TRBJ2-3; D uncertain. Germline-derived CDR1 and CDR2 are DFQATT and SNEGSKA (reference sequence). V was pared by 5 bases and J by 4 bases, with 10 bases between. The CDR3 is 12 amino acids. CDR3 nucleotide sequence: TGCAGTGCTGAGCCAAGGGCAGATACGCAGTATTTT. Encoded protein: CSAEPRADTQYF.

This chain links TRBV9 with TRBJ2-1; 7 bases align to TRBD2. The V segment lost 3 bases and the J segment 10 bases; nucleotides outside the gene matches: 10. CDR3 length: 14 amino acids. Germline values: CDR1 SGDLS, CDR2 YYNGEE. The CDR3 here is CASSAGTTPGEQFF. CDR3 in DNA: TGTGCCAGCAGCGCTGGGACTACCCCAGGCGAGCAGTTCTTC.

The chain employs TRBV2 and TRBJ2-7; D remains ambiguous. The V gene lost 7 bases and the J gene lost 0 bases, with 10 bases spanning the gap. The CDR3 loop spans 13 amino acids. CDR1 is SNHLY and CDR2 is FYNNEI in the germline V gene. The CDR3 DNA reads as TGTGCCAGCATATCGGGTCTCTCCTACGAGCAGTACTTC. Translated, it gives CASISGLSYEQYF.

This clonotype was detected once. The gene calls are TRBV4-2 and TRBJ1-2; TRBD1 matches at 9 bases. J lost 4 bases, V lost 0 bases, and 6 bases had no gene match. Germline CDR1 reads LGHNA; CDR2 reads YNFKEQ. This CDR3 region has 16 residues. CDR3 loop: CASSQEGQGITYGYTF. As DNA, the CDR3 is TGTGCCAGCAGCCAAGAGGGACAGGGAATTACCTATGGCTACACCTTC.

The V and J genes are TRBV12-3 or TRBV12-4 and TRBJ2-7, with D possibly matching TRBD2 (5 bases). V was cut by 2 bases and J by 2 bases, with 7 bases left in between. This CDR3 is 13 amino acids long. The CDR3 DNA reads TGTGCCAGCAGTTTATCGGGGACCTACGAGCAGTACTTC. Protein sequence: CASSLSGTYEQYF.

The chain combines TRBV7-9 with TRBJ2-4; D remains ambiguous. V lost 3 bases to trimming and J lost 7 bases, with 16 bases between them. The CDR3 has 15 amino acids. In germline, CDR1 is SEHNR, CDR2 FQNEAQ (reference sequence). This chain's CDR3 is CASSFLPSVVNIQYF. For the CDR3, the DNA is TGTGCCAGCAGCTTTCTTCCCAGCGTCGTGAACATTCAGTACTTC.

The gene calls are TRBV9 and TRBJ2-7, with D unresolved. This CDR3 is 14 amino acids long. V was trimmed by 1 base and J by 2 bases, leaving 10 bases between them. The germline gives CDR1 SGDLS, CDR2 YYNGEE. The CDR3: CASSVSPSAYEQYF. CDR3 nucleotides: TGTGCCAGCAGCGTATCCCCCTCGGCCTACGAGCAGTACTTC. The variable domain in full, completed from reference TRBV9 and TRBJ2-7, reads DSGVTQTPKHLITATGQRVTLRCSPRSGDLSVYWYQQSLDQGLQFLIQYYNGEERAKGNILERFSAQQFPDLHSELNLSSLELGDSALYFCASSVSPSAYEQYFGPGTRLTVT.

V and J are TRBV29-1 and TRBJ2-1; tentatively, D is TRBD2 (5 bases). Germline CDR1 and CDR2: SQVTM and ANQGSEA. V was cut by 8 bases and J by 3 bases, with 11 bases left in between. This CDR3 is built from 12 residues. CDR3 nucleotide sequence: TGCAGCACGAGCCGGGACTACAATGAGCAGTTCTTC. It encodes CSTSRDYNEQFF.

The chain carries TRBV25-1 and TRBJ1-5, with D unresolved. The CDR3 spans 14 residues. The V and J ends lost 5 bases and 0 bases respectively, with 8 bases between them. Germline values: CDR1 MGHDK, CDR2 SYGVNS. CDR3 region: CASSKTDSNQPQHF. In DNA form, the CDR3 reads TGTGCCAGCAGTAAGACGGATAGCAATCAGCCCCAGCATTTT.

The CDR3 is CSAQGGTAYEQYF. DNA for the CDR3: TGCAGTGCTCAAGGGGGGACAGCCTACGAGCAGTACTTC. J is TRBJ2-7 and V is TRBV20-1; D might be TRBD1 (7 bases). Trimming pared 5 bases from V and 2 bases from J, leaving 13 bases between. The germline gives CDR1 DFQATT, CDR2 SNEGSKA (reference sequence). CDR3 length: 13 residues.